Shown below are 14 T cell receptor beta chains from a single sample sequenced in a study of T cell repertoires in cytomegalovirus infection. TCRdb processed the reads anew with MiXCR; each CDR3 protein has one entry. Of approximately 910,000 distinct CDR3 sequences in the sample, around 31% were seen once. No antigen is known for these receptors. The sequencing here drew on cultured CD8+ T cells from PBMCs, taken from culture after CMV antigen stimulation. These receptors all come from a human donor in good health (CMV status not recorded). Some clones in this sample may be carry-over from other donors' samples.

The chain links TRBV6-6 to TRBJ1-4, with D maybe TRBD1 (6 bases). The germline V gene encodes CDR1 MNHNY and CDR2 SVGAGI (reference sequence). The CDR3 extends over 16 amino acids. V was pared by 2 bases and J by 0 bases, with 10 bases between. CDR3 sequence (DNA): TGTGCCAGCAGTTACAAGGGGGGAGCAACTAATGAAAAACTGTTTTTT. Translated, it gives CASSYKGGATNEKLFF.

The chain has TRBV27 and TRBJ1-5; possible D gene TRBD1, 6 bases. The V end was cut by 6 bases, the J end by 7 bases, with 13 bases between. There are 13 residues in the CDR3. The germline V gene has CDR1 MNHEY and CDR2 SMNVEV (reference sequence). This CDR3 reads CASSIGQFQPQHF. CDR3 bases: TGTGCCAGCAGCATTGGACAGTTCCAGCCCCAGCATTTT.

This clonotype appeared once. The chain uses TRBV6-6 and TRBJ2-2, with 10 nucleotides matching TRBD2. J gave up 5 bases and V 4 bases, and 7 bases lay outside the gene matches. CDR3 size: 16 residues. Germline CDR1 MNHNY, CDR2 SVGAGI (reference sequence). CDR3 coding DNA: TGTGCCAGCAGTTTACCGGGACTAGCGAGGACCGGGGAGCTGTTTTTT. Its protein is CASSLPGLARTGELFF.

The V and J genes are TRBV27 and TRBJ2-7; D is uncertain. V dropped 2 bases and J dropped 5 bases, with 10 bases sitting between them. Germline CDR1 MNHEY, CDR2 SMNVEV (reference sequence). This CDR3 has 13 amino acids. CDR3 sequence reads: CASSLMGNNEQYF. The CDR3 DNA reads TGTGCCAGCAGTTTAATGGGGAACAACGAGCAGTACTTC.

The chain combines TRBV7-9 with TRBJ1-6; D is undetermined. CDR1 and CDR2 from the germline V gene are SEHNR and FQNEAQ (reference sequence). The V end lost 3 bases, the J end lost 8 bases, and 8 bases lay between the germline ends. CDR3 length: 13 amino acids. The CDR3 sequence: CASSFSQDSPLHF. Written as DNA, the CDR3 is TGTGCCAGCAGCTTTTCACAAGATTCACCCCTCCACTTT.

The chain has TRBV6-2 or TRBV6-3 and TRBJ2-1; 11 nucleotides match TRBD1. Germline V lookup: CDR1 MNHEY, CDR2 SVGEGT. J gave up 0 bases and V 8 bases, and 3 bases lay outside the gene matches. CDR3 length: 15 residues. CDR3: CASGQGANSYNEQFF. The CDR3 nucleotides are TGTGCCAGCGGACAGGGGGCTAACTCCTACAATGAGCAGTTCTTC.

The gene calls are TRBV19 and TRBJ1-4, with 7 bases lining up with TRBD1. V lost 5 bases to trimming and J lost 3 bases; unmatched junction nucleotides: 9. The CDR3 is made up of 16 amino acids. Germline V gene data show CDR1 as LNHDA and CDR2 as SQIVND (reference sequence). The CDR3, as DNA: TGTGCCAGTAGTCGAAACCCGGGACAGCCTAATGAAAAACTGTTTTTT. Encoded protein: CASSRNPGQPNEKLFF.

The V call is TRBV4-3, the J call TRBJ2-5; possibly TRBD2 for D (6 bases). The CDR3 has 14 amino acids. The V end was cut by 3 bases, the J end by 3 bases, with 11 bases between. Germline CDR1 is LGHNA and CDR2 is YSLEER. The CDR3 loop reads CASSQGLIEETQYF. DNA of the CDR3: TGCGCCAGCAGCCAGGGACTTATAGAAGAGACCCAGTACTTC.

A remark on this clonotype: The junction does not match germline at one end; this may be a read error. The chain joins TRBV19 to TRBJ1-1; TRBD1 agrees at 7 bases. This CDR3 is 15 amino acids long. Germline V lookup: CDR1 LNHDA, CDR2 SQIVND (reference sequence). The CDR3 coding sequence is TGTGTCAGTAGTGGGGTACAGGGGAAAGAAACTGAAGCTTTCTTT. Its protein is CVSSGVQGKETEAFF.

The V and J genes are TRBV27 and TRBJ2-7, with TRBD2 as a possible D gene (5 bases). Germline V gene lookup returns CDR1 MNHEY and CDR2 SMNVEV (reference sequence). The CDR3 covers 15 residues. V was trimmed by 6 bases and J by 5 bases, leaving 20 bases between them. This CDR3 reads CASSPGFGPRDEQYV. The CDR3 DNA follows: TGTGCCAGCAGCCCGGGGTTTGGGCCGAGGGACGAGCAGTACGTC.

CDR3 amino acids: CASNQFRDNQYNEQFF. The CDR3 nucleotides are TGTGCCAGCAACCAATTTCGGGACAACCAATACAATGAGCAGTTCTTC. The rearrangement links TRBV7-6 to TRBJ2-1; D is perhaps TRBD1 (6 bases). The germline CDR1 and CDR2 sequences are SGHVS and FNYEAQ. Trimming left V 7 bases short and J 4 bases short, with 20 bases between. This CDR3 spans 16 amino acids.

This clonotype came up a few times. V usage is TRBV5-5 and J usage is TRBJ1-5; the D is unclear. The ends were cut back, 1 base at V and 7 bases at J, with 9 bases in the middle. Germline lookup yields CDR1 SGHKS and CDR2 YYEKEE (reference sequence). The CDR3 runs 13 residues. In nucleotides, the CDR3 is TGTGCCAGCAGCTTGATCGGGGAGCAGCCCCAGCATTTT. Amino acid sequence: CASSLIGEQPQHF.

The table lists this clonotype with many counts. This chain joins TRBV7-9 and TRBJ2-2; 13 bases agree with TRBD2. There are 17 residues in the CDR3. Germline V gene data show CDR1 as SEHNR and CDR2 as FQNEAQ (reference sequence). The junction had 6 bases not matched to a gene; V was cut back by 6 bases and J by 2 bases. CDR3 sequence (DNA): TGTGCCAGCAGGCCCGGGACTAGCGGGATCAACACCGGGGAGCTGTTTTTT. Residues: CASRPGTSGINTGELFF.

This clonotype was seen only a few times. Written as DNA, the CDR3 is TGCGCCAGCAGCCAAGATCTAGGGTTCTATGGCTACACCTTC. This translates into CASSQDLGFYGYTF. This chain uses TRBV4-3 with TRBJ1-2; D uncertain. V dropped 0 bases and J dropped 4 bases, with 9 bases sitting between them. CDR3 length equals 14 residues. CDR1 LGHNA and CDR2 YSLEER come from the germline V gene.